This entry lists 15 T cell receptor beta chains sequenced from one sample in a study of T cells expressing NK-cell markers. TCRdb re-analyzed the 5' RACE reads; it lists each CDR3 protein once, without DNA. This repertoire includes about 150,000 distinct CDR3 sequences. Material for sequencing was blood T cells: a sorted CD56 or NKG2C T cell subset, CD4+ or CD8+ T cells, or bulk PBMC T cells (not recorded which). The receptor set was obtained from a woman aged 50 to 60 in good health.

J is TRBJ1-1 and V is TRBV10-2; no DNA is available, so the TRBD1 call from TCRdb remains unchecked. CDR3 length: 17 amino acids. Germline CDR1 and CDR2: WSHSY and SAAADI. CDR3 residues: CASSGTGPNLEGTEAFF.

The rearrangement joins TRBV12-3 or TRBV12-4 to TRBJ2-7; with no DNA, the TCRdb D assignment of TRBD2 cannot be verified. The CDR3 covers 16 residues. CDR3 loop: CASTFRTSGNSYEQYF.

CDR3 sequence reads: CASSFLGFLGAGTGELFF. The rearrangement links TRBV27 to TRBJ2-2. The CDR3 sequence is 18 residues long. Germline assignment: CDR1 MNHEY and CDR2 SMNVEV (reference sequence).

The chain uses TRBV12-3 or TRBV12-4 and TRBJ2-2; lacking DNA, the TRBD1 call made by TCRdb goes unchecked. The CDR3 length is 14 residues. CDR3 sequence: CASRGQGASGELFF.

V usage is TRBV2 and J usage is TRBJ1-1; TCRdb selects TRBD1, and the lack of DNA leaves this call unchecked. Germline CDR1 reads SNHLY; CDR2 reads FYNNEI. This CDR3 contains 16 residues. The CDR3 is CASSEGAAEPSSEAFF.

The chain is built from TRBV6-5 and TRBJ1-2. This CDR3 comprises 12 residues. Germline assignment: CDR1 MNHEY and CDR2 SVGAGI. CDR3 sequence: CASSGDGYGYTF.

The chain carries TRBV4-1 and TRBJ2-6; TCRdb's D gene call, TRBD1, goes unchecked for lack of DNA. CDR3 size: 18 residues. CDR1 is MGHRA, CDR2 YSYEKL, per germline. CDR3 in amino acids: CASSQAGTGAPGANVLTF.

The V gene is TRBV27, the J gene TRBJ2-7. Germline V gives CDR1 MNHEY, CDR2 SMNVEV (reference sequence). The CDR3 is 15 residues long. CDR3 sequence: CASSLYPRSTYEQYF.

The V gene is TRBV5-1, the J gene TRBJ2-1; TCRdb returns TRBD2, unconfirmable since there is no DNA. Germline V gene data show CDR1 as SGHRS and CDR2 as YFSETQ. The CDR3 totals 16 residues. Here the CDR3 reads CASSPRGLAGTDEQFF. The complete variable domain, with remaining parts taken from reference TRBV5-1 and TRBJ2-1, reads KAGVTQTPRYLIKTRGQQVTLSCSPISGHRSVSWYQQTPGQGLQFLFEYFSETQRNKGNFPGRFSGRQFSNSRSEMNVSTLELGDSALYLCASSPRGLAGTDEQFFGPGTRLTVL.

The CDR3 sequence is CASGPGLMRQETQYF. The chain couples TRBV6-5 to TRBJ2-5; TCRdb returns TRBD1, unconfirmable since there is no DNA. Germline CDR1 and CDR2: MNHEY and SVGAGI. CDR3 size: 15 residues.

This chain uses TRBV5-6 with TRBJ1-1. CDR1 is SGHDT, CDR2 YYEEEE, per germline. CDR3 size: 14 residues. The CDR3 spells CASSFSTDTLRAFF.

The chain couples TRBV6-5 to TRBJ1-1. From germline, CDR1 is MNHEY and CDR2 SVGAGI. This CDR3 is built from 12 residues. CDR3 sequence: CASSPRGLEAFF.

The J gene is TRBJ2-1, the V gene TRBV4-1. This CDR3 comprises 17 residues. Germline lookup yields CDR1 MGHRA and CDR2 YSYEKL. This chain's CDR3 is CASSQEGWGGMGNEQFF.

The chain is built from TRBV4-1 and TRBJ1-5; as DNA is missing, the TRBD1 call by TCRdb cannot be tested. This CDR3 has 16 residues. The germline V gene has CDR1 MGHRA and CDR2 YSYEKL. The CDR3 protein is CASSQAPQGGNQPQHF.

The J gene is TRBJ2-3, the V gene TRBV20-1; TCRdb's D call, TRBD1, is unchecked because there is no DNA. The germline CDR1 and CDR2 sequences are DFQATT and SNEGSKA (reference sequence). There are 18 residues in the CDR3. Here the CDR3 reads CSDTRTGPLNVITDTQYF.